These 11 T cell receptor beta chains were sequenced from one sample in a study of blood T cell repertoires in COVID-19. Libraries were prepared by immunoSEQ multiplex PCR; TCRdb keeps only in-frame clonotypes and omits some of them. This repertoire shows fewer than 400,000 clones, around 90% found once; its top ten account for 15% to 20%. Material for sequencing was PBMCs or T cells enriched from blood (not recorded which). The receptors come from a young woman who had recovered from COVID-19.

On this clone: Other DNA sequences in the sample encode the same CDR3. The chain employs TRBV28 and TRBJ1-5; tentative D call: TRBD1 (5 bases). Germline V gene data show CDR1 as MDHEN and CDR2 as SYDVKM. CDR3 length: 14 amino acids. The V and J ends lost 3 bases and 1 base respectively, with 7 bases between them. The CDR3 coding sequence is TGTGCCAGCAGTTTGGGGGGAAGCAATCAGCCCCAGCATTTT. As protein: CASSLGGSNQPQHF.

This chain joins TRBV28 and TRBJ2-5; D may be TRBD1 (6 bases). The ends were cut back, 3 bases at V and 1 base at J, with 12 bases in the middle. The CDR3 is 15 amino acids. The germline gives CDR1 MDHEN, CDR2 SYDVKM. The CDR3 DNA sequence: TGTGCCAGCAGTTTGTTTGCAGGGGCCCAAGAGACCCAGTACTTC. This encodes CASSLFAGAQETQYF.

DNA for the CDR3: TGTGCCAGCAGCACCAAACTAGCGGTCACAGATACGCAGTATTTT. Translated, it gives CASSTKLAVTDTQYF. The rearrangement joins TRBV5-6 to TRBJ2-3, with 8 bases fitting TRBD2. The CDR3 covers 15 residues. CDR1 and CDR2 from the germline V gene are SGHDT and YYEEEE. V trimming: 4 bases; J trimming: 2 bases; junction bases outside the gene matches: 6.

This clone was counted a few times. This chain's CDR3 is CASSPPIQGRDTEAFF. The CDR3, as DNA: TGTGCCAGCTCACCACCGATACAGGGTAGGGACACTGAAGCTTTCTTT. V gene TRBV18 combines with J gene TRBJ1-1, with D maybe TRBD1 (6 bases). Trimming took 0 bases from V and 3 from J, leaving 14 bases between them. The CDR3 length is 16 residues. From germline, CDR1 is KGHSH and CDR2 LQKENI.

V is TRBV7-2 and J is TRBJ2-1, with D possibly being TRBD2 (6 bases). The CDR3 is made up of 14 amino acids. Trimming shortened V by 1 base and J by 6 bases, and 10 bases separated the two germline ends. In germline, CDR1 is SGHTA, CDR2 FQGNSA. The CDR3 region is CASSLGGVPNEQFF. DNA for the CDR3: TGTGCCAGCAGCTTAGGGGGGGTCCCCAATGAGCAGTTCTTC. The full variable domain, completed using reference TRBV7-2 and TRBJ2-1, is GAGVSQSPSNKVTEKGKDVELRCDPISGHTALYWYRQSLGQGLEFLIYFQGNSAPDKSGLPSDRFSAERTGGSVSTLTIQRTQQEDSAVYLCASSLGGVPNEQFFGPGTRLTVL.

The V gene is TRBV19, the J gene TRBJ2-7; 13 nucleotides line up with TRBD2. After removal of 9 bases from V and 5 bases from J, the junction contained 7 bases not matched to a gene. The germline gives CDR1 LNHDA, CDR2 SQIVND (reference sequence). This CDR3 has 14 amino acids. In DNA, the CDR3 is TGTGCCAGCACCGGACTAGCGGGAGACCACGAGCAGTACTTC. The encoded protein is CASTGLAGDHEQYF. Based on the CDR3 plus reference TRBV19 and TRBJ2-7, the full variable domain is DGGITQSPKYLFRKEGQNVTLSCEQNLNHDAMYWYRQDPGQGLRLIYYSQIVNDFQKGDIAEGYSVSREKKESFPLTVTSAQKNPTAFYLCASTGLAGDHEQYFGPGTRLTVT.

The chain joins TRBV4-1 to TRBJ1-2; D is unresolved. The germline CDR1 and CDR2 sequences are MGHRA and YSYEKL. This CDR3 comprises 13 residues. The V end lost 0 bases, the J end lost 6 bases, and 8 bases lay between the germline ends. The CDR3 nucleotides are TGCGCCAGCAGCCAAGAGAAAGCAAATGGCTACACCTTC. Protein product: CASSQEKANGYTF.

V and J are TRBV5-1 and TRBJ1-2; weak D call: TRBD1 (6 bases). The germline CDR1 and CDR2 sequences are SGHRS and YFSETQ. With 7 bases removed from V and 4 bases from J, the gap between germline ends came to 17 bases. The CDR3 loop spans 14 amino acids. The CDR3 sequence is CASARGGVGYGYTF. The CDR3 DNA sequence: TGCGCCAGCGCCCGGGGGGGCGTAGGCTATGGCTACACCTTC.

This clone turned up a few times. The rearrangement joins TRBV3-1 (or the pseudogene TRBV3-2) to TRBJ1-2, with 10 positions matching TRBD1. Germline trimming cut 1 base from V and 7 bases from J; bases unmatched to any gene: 12. The CDR3 totals 17 residues. The germline V gene encodes CDR1 LGHDT and CDR2 YNNKEL (reference sequence). The CDR3 region is CASSQGNLLGTGVGYTF. In DNA, the CDR3 is TGTGCCAGCAGCCAAGGGAATCTGTTAGGGACAGGGGTTGGCTACACCTTC.

This chain connects TRBV11-2 to TRBJ1-2; maybe TRBD1 (6 bases). Germline CDR1 reads SGHAT; CDR2 reads FQNNGV. V was shortened by 3 bases and J by 6 bases, with 11 bases between the two germline ends. The CDR3 is 13 amino acids. The CDR3, as DNA: TGTGCCAGCAGCTTTTACGGACAGAATGGCTACACCTTC. Translated: CASSFYGQNGYTF.

This chain uses TRBV12-3 or TRBV12-4 with TRBJ1-1, with TRBD1 as a possible D gene (5 bases). V dropped 6 bases and J dropped 5 bases, with 13 bases sitting between them. The CDR3 has 13 residues. As DNA, the CDR3 is TGTGCCAGCAGGCAAACAGGATCAACTGAAGCTTTCTTT. This gives the protein CASRQTGSTEAFF.